Each of the 19 T cell receptor beta chains below was sequenced from the same sample in a study of blood T cell repertoires in COVID-19 (dated by TCRdb to the early 2020s). Library method: the immunoSEQ multiplex PCR assay. TCRdb limited this immuneACCESS table to in-frame rearrangements with V and J called. A share of clones is missing; checked studies link under half to unresolved V genes, and the rest is unexplained. In this sample the table shows approximately 190,000 clones, around four fifths of which occur a single time. The top ten clones comprise approximately 6.5% of the sample. The sequenced material came from peripheral blood. The receptors shown here come from a woman between 35 and 50 years old with acute or convalescent COVID-19.

CDR3 DNA sequence: TGTGCCAGCTCACCGCAAGGACAGGTCTACGAGCAGTACTTC. Translation gives CASSPQGQVYEQYF. The rearrangement links TRBV18 to TRBJ2-7; 7 bases are shared with TRBD1. Germline loops: CDR1 KGHSH, CDR2 LQKENI. The CDR3 extends over 14 amino acids. V lost 3 bases to trimming and J lost 3 bases; unmatched junction nucleotides: 5. Variable domain in full (rest from reference TRBV18 and TRBJ2-7): NAGVMQNPRHLVRRRGQEARLRCSPMKGHSHVYWYRQLPEEGLKFMVYLQKENIIDESGMPKERFSAEFPKEGPSILRIQQVVRGDSAAYFCASSPQGQVYEQYFGPGTRLTVT.

The chain links TRBV3-1 (or the pseudogene TRBV3-2) to TRBJ1-1; D call uncertain. Germline-derived CDR1 and CDR2 are LGHDT and YNNKEL (reference sequence). The ends were cut back, 3 bases at V and 4 bases at J, with 15 bases in the middle. The CDR3 spans 15 residues. CDR3 in DNA: TGTGCCAGCAGCCACACGGCGGTTGAGGGCACTGAAGCTTTCTTT. It is translated as CASSHTAVEGTEAFF.

The genes are TRBV5-1 and TRBJ1-2; the D gene is possibly TRBD1 (5 bases). This CDR3 has 14 amino acids. Germline loops: CDR1 SGHRS, CDR2 YFSETQ. V lost 1 base and J lost 3, with 10 bases in between. CDR3 in amino acids: CASSLYRTDYGYTF. The CDR3 DNA reads TGCGCCAGCAGCTTGTACAGGACGGACTATGGCTACACCTTC.

This rearrangement joins TRBV5-4 to TRBJ2-3, with D unclear. The length of the CDR3 is 12 residues. V shed 4 bases and J shed 6 bases, with 9 bases lying between them. Per germline, CDR1 SGHNT and CDR2 YYREEE (reference sequence). DNA of the CDR3: TGTGCCAGCAGCGTTGGCTGGGATACGCAGTATTTT. This sequence encodes CASSVGWDTQYF.

This clone has more than one count but fewer than ten. The chain couples TRBV7-8 to TRBJ2-7, with 7 bases identical to TRBD2. V shed 0 bases and J 2 bases; nucleotides not matched to a gene: 4. This CDR3 contains 15 residues. Germline CDR1 reads SGHVS; CDR2 reads FQNEAQ. The CDR3 DNA reads as TGTGCCAGCAGCTTAGCGGGAGGGCCAGCCTACGAGCAGTACTTC. Protein product: CASSLAGGPAYEQYF. The variable domain in full, with the rest retrieved from reference TRBV7-8 and TRBJ2-7, is GAGVSQSPRYKVAKRGQDVALRCDPISGHVSLFWYQQALGQGPEFLTYFQNEAQLDKSGLPSDRFFAERPEGSVSTLKIQRTQQEDSAVYLCASSLAGGPAYEQYFGPGTRLTVT.

This chain joins TRBV19 and TRBJ2-2; no clear D gene. Germline V CDR1 and CDR2: LNHDA, SQIVND (reference sequence). Trimming left V 2 bases short and J 1 base short, with 11 bases between. The CDR3 runs to 16 residues. The CDR3 sequence: CASSIWAAGNTGELFF. The CDR3 DNA is TGTGCCAGTAGTATATGGGCAGCCGGGAACACCGGGGAGCTGTTTTTT.

The chain is built from TRBV27 and TRBJ1-1; the D gene is possibly TRBD1 (6 bases). V was pared by 8 bases and J by 5 bases, with 18 bases between. Germline V lookup: CDR1 MNHEY, CDR2 SMNVEV (reference sequence). This CDR3 contains 14 residues. In nucleotides, the CDR3 is TGTGCCAGCCGTCGACGACAGGATCCGACTGAAGCTTTCTTT. Translation gives CASRRRQDPTEAFF.

This clone was picked up one time. The chain couples TRBV6-5 to TRBJ1-6, with TRBD1 matching 10 bases. The CDR3 is 16 residues long. Germline V lookup: CDR1 MNHEY, CDR2 SVGAGI. Trimming at V came to 2 bases and at J to 9 bases, leaving 7 bases not matched to a gene. The CDR3 region has the DNA TGTGCCAGCAGTTACCTCTCGGACAGGGGGACTTCACCCCTCCACTTT. As protein: CASSYLSDRGTSPLHF.

V gene TRBV7-2 combines with J gene TRBJ1-2, with D possibly being TRBD1 (6 bases). The CDR3 consists of 13 residues. Per the germline V gene, CDR1 is SGHTA and CDR2 is FQGNSA. The germline V and J ends were trimmed by 2 bases and 10 bases, with 14 bases remaining between them. The CDR3 region is CASSLHEDSLYTF. The CDR3 DNA sequence: TGTGCCAGCAGCTTACACGAGGACAGCCTCTACACCTTC.

The J gene is TRBJ2-5, the V gene TRBV7-7, with 12 bases matching TRBD2. Germline V gene lookup returns CDR1 SSHAT and CDR2 FNYEAQ (reference sequence). The V segment lost 1 base and the J segment 0 bases; nucleotides outside the gene matches: 6. CDR3 length: 18 residues. This chain's CDR3 is CASSLVLAGGVDQETQYF. Here the CDR3 DNA reads TGTGCCAGCAGCTTAGTCCTAGCGGGAGGGGTGGACCAAGAGACCCAGTACTTC. The entire variable domain, with the rest obtained from reference TRBV7-7 and TRBJ2-5, is as follows: GAGVSQSPRYKVTKRGQDVTLRCDPISSHATLYWYQQALGQGPEFLTYFNYEAQPDKSGLPSDRFSAERPEGSISTLTIQRTEQRDSAMYRCASSLVLAGGVDQETQYFGPGTRLLVL.

J is TRBJ2-1 and V is TRBV24-1; TRBD2 might be the D (6 bases). Between the trimmed V and J ends, which lost 5 bases and 6 bases, there was a span of 16 bases. The CDR3 has 15 residues. Germline V gene lookup returns CDR1 KGHDR and CDR2 SFDVKD. In nucleotides, the CDR3 is TGTGCCACCAGTGGGGACTGGGGCAGACCCAATGAGCAGTTCTTC. Its translation: CATSGDWGRPNEQFF.

This chain links TRBV30 with TRBJ2-7; 7 nucleotides agree with TRBD2. This CDR3 spans 14 amino acids. V trimming: 1 base; J trimming: 2 bases; junction bases outside the gene matches: 5. Germline CDR1 reads GTSNPN; CDR2 reads SVGIG (reference sequence). Written as DNA, the CDR3 is TGTGCCTGGAGTGATTGGGGGGGAACCTACGAGCAGTACTTC. It translates to CAWSDWGGTYEQYF. Full variable domain (rest looked up from reference TRBV30 and TRBJ2-7): SQTIHQWPATLVQPVGSPLSLECTVEGTSNPNLYWYRQAAGRGLQLLFYSVGIGQISSEVPQNLSASRPQDRQFILSSKKLLLSDSGFYLCAWSDWGGTYEQYFGPGTRLTVT.

This clone has more than one count but fewer than ten. The chain employs TRBV7-8 and TRBJ2-7, with TRBD2 matching over 10 bases. The germline V gene encodes CDR1 SGHVS and CDR2 FQNEAQ. Trimming cost V 5 bases and J 2 bases; bases outside gene matches: 3. This CDR3 spans 14 amino acids. The CDR3 loop is CASSQGTSAYEQYF. The CDR3 DNA is TGTGCCAGCAGCCAAGGGACTAGCGCCTACGAGCAGTACTTC.

This clone was observed once. The chain is built from TRBV28 and TRBJ1-3; tentatively, D is TRBD1 (6 bases). Trimming cost V 3 bases and J 0 bases, with 9 bases left between them. Germline V lookup: CDR1 MDHEN, CDR2 SYDVKM. The CDR3 contains 15 residues. The CDR3 coding sequence is TGTGCCAGCAGTTTCAGGGGTTTCTCTGGAAACACCATATATTTT. It specifies CASSFRGFSGNTIYF.

The chain recombines TRBV7-9 with TRBJ1-3; 8 nucleotides match TRBD1. Germline lookup yields CDR1 SEHNR and CDR2 FQNEAQ (reference sequence). The CDR3 length is 17 residues. V lost 3 bases, J lost 6 bases, and 13 bases stayed unmatched. The CDR3, as DNA: TGTGCCAGCAGCTTGGTGAAAAAAACAGGGGGAGCAAACACCATATATTTT. It yields the protein CASSLVKKTGGANTIYF.

The chain employs TRBV28 and TRBJ1-4; 10 bases agree with TRBD1. With V trimmed by 8 bases and J by 8 bases, 11 bases remained unmatched. This CDR3 is 15 amino acids long. CDR1 is MDHEN and CDR2 is SYDVKM in the germline V gene. CDR3 protein: CASVDRGARLEKLFF. The DNA of the CDR3 is TGTGCCAGCGTGGACAGGGGGGCAAGGTTGGAAAAACTGTTTTTT.

J is TRBJ2-1 and V is TRBV28; 13 bases map to TRBD2. The CDR3 has 15 residues. V was pared by 5 bases and J by 6 bases, with 4 bases of the junction left unmatched. Germline V CDR1 and CDR2: MDHEN, SYDVKM. CDR3 DNA sequence: TGTGCCAGCAGTCGGGGACTAGCGGGATCCAATGAGCAGTTCTTC. This encodes CASSRGLAGSNEQFF.

This chain joins TRBV7-9 and TRBJ1-4; a weak D match, TRBD1 (5 bases). V dropped 4 bases and J dropped 1 base, with 7 bases sitting between them. Germline-derived CDR1 and CDR2 are SEHNR and FQNEAQ (reference sequence). The CDR3 covers 14 residues. The CDR3: CASSWGGTNEKLFF. The CDR3 nucleotides are TGTGCCAGCAGCTGGGGGGGAACTAATGAAAAACTGTTTTTT.

This chain connects TRBV24-1 to TRBJ2-3; TRBD1 agrees at 9 bases. Germline V CDR1 and CDR2: KGHDR, SFDVKD. The length of the CDR3 is 16 residues. V dropped 0 bases and J dropped 3; count of bases not matched to a gene: 3. This CDR3 reads CATSDLGQGKTDTQYF. CDR3 sequence (DNA): TGTGCCACCAGTGATTTGGGACAGGGGAAGACAGATACGCAGTATTTT.